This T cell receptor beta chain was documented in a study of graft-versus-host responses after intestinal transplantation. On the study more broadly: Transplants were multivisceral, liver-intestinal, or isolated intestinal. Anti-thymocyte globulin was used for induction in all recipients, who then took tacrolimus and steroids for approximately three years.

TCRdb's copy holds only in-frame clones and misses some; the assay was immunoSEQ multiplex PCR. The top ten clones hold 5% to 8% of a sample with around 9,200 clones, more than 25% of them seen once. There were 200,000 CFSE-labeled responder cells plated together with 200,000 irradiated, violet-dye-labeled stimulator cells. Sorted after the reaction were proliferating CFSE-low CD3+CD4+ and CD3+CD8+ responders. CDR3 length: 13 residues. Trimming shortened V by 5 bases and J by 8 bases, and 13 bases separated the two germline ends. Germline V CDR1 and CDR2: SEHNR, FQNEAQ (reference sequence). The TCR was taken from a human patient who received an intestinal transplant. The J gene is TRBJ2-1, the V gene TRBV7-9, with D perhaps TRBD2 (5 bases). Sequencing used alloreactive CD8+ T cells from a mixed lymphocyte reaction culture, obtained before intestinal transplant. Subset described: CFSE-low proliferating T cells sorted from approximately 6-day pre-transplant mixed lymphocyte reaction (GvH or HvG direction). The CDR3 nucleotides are TGTGCCAGCAGCCCCGGACTTTTGTATGAGCAGTTCTTC. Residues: CASSPGLLYEQFF.